What follows are 6 T cell receptor beta chains derived from one specimen sequenced in a study of CD8 T cells in Susac syndrome. A quantity of about 0.5 to 1 ug RNA underwent reverse transcription using random hexamers. Each CDR3 protein gets one entry after TCRdb re-called the immunoSEQ multiplex PCR reads with MiXCR. The repertoire has 95,000 to 150,000 distinct CDR3 sequences, approximately 96% of them found once; the top ten carry less than 0.15%. The material sequenced was CD4+ T cells from PBMCs. The receptors originated from a human donor with Susac syndrome.

The rearrangement links TRBV5-4 to TRBJ1-1; D unresolved. Germline V CDR1 and CDR2: SGHNT, YYREEE (reference sequence). CDR3 length: 13 residues. The germline V and J ends were trimmed by 2 bases and 3 bases, with 8 bases remaining between them. The CDR3 is CASSFEEHTEAFF. DNA of the CDR3: TGTGCCAGCAGCTTCGAGGAGCACACTGAAGCTTTCTTT.

This clonotype showed up just once. V usage is TRBV3-1 and J usage is TRBJ1-1; no reliable D call. The CDR3 has 14 residues. The germline gives CDR1 LGHDT, CDR2 YNNKEL (reference sequence). Trimming pared 4 bases from V and 1 base from J, leaving 10 bases between. The DNA of the CDR3 is TGTGCCAGCAGCCCCCGGGTCGGGAACACTGAAGCTTTCTTT. It yields the protein CASSPRVGNTEAFF.

V and J are TRBV29-1 and TRBJ1-1, with D possibly being TRBD1 (5 bases). Trimming took off 5 bases at V and 5 bases at J, with 12 bases between the two ends. This CDR3 has 12 amino acids. The germline V gene has CDR1 SQVTM and CDR2 ANQGSEA. The chain's CDR3 is CSVRDAGTEAFF. The DNA for the CDR3 is TGCAGCGTTAGGGACGCGGGGACTGAAGCTTTCTTT.

The chain joins TRBV5-1 to TRBJ2-1; 7 bases fit TRBD2. Germline CDR1 SGHRS, CDR2 YFSETQ. There are 16 residues in the CDR3. J lost 3 bases, V lost 0 bases, and 6 bases had no gene match. In DNA form, the CDR3 reads TGCGCCAGCAGCTTGGATGCTAGCGGAAACTACAATGAGCAGTTCTTC. Protein product: CASSLDASGNYNEQFF.

V and J are TRBV30 and TRBJ2-1; TRBD1 is a possible D gene (5 bases). Germline values: CDR1 GTSNPN, CDR2 SVGIG (reference sequence). CDR3 length: 15 residues. The germline V and J ends were trimmed by 3 bases and 0 bases, with 12 bases remaining between them. Written as DNA, the CDR3 is TGTGCCTGGAGGGCTAGGGGCAGCTCCTACAATGAGCAGTTCTTC. It translates to CAWRARGSSYNEQFF.

This rearrangement joins TRBV5-4 to TRBJ2-5; 9 bases are a match to TRBD2. The V and J ends lost 0 bases and 0 bases, in that order; junction bases with no gene match: 15. The CDR3 has 20 amino acids. From germline, CDR1 is SGHNT and CDR2 YYREEE (reference sequence). CDR3 amino acids: CASSLGTGYVTSGHQETQYF. The DNA for the CDR3 is TGTGCCAGCAGCTTGGGGACAGGCTATGTCACTAGCGGGCACCAAGAGACCCAGTACTTC.